The T cell receptor (beta chain) under discussion was sequenced for a study of blood T cell repertoires in COVID-19. Whole-study context: The analysed material was cDNA or gDNA that came from T cells, B-cell-depleted T cells, or PBMCs.

Authors' methods: Cell counts per sample came from amplifying reference gene primers. Clones were sequenced by immunoSEQ multiplex PCR, and TCRdb holds only the in-frame ones, with some missing. That table gives V, J and clone size, and the DNA gave D and trimming. The table shows roughly 150,000 clones, with around 85% occurring only once. CDR3 length: 15 amino acids. Between the trimmed V and J ends, which lost 10 bases and 5 bases, there was a span of 21 bases. Per germline, CDR1 ENHRY and CDR2 SYGVKD. This chain connects TRBV10-3 to TRBJ1-5; possible D gene TRBD1, 6 bases. This clonotype originated in a woman aged 70-85 years with acute or convalescent COVID-19. Sample: peripheral blood. CDR3 sequence reads: CATHGGLARDQPQHF. The CDR3 DNA reads TGTGCCACCCACGGGGGGCTTGCACGGGATCAGCCCCAGCATTTT.